This TCR beta chain was captured by sequencing in a study of kidney transplant recipient with SARS-CoV-2 infection. V was cut by 0 bases and J by 2 bases, with 12 bases left in between. The CDR3 runs to 16 residues. The V gene's germline CDR1 is SGDLS and CDR2 YYNGEE. TCRdb independently ran MiXCR on the reads; one entry per CDR3 protein. The table lists about 240,000 distinct CDR3 sequences, more than 25% of them singletons, with roughly 7% in the top ten. This sample comprised a blood sample, obtained at baseline and around day 110 from a kidney transplant recipient. J is TRBJ2-1 and V is TRBV9; D is possibly TRBD2 (6 bases). The sequence derives from a male patient aged 25-45 years who had COVID-19 and was a kidney transplant recipient. The graft donor may have contributed some T cells. DNA for the CDR3: TGTGCCAGCAGCGTAGCTGGGGGAGGAACCTACAATGAGCAGTTCTTC. Translation: CASSVAGGGTYNEQFF. Full variable domain (rest looked up from reference TRBV9 and TRBJ2-1): DSGVTQTPKHLITATGQRVTLRCSPRSGDLSVYWYQQSLDQGLQFLIQYYNGEERAKGNILERFSAQQFPDLHSELNLSSLELGDSALYFCASSVAGGGTYNEQFFGPGTRLTVL.